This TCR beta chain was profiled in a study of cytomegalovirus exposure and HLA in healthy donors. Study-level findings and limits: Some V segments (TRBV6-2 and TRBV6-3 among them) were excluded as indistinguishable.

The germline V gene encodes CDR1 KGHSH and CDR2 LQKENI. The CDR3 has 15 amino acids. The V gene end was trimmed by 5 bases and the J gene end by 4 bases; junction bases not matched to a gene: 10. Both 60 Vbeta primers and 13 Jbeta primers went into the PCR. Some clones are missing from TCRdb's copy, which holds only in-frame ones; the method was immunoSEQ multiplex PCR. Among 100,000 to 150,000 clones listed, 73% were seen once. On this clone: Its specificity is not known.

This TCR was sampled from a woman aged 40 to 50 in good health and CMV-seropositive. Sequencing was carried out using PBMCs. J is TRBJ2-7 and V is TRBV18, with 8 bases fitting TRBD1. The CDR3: CASSSDRGILYEQYF. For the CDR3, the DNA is TGTGCCAGCTCATCCGACAGGGGTATTTTGTACGAGCAGTACTTC.